A selection of T cell receptor beta chains follows, all from one sample in a study of OX40 agonist ivuxolimab in advanced cancers. Generated by immunoSEQ multiplex PCR, the TCRdb table keeps only in-frame clones and is missing some. The sample lists 35,000 to 45,000 clones; 70% to 90% were seen once. Sample: CD4+ or CD8+ T cells sorted from blood, taken in a trial of the OX40 agonist ivuxolimab. The receptors derive from an adult with an advanced solid tumor such as melanoma, head and neck, liver or kidney cancer. The CDR3 runs from the conserved cysteine through the conserved F or W. The order of the fields is V gene, J gene, CDR3 length, D gene, CDR3 protein, CDR3 DNA. The D gene is left open where the match is weak.

v_call: TRBV5-1
j_call: TRBJ2-3
cdr3_length: 13
d_call: .
cdr3_aa: CASRSGSTDTQYF
cdr3_nt: TGCGCCAGCCGTAGCGGTTCCACAGATACGCAGTATTTT

v_call: TRBV14
j_call: TRBJ1-1
cdr3_length: 17
d_call: .
cdr3_aa: CASSQGPLPDGDTEAFF
cdr3_nt: TGTGCCAGCAGCCAAGGGCCACTACCGGACGGGGACACTGAAGCTTTCTTT

v_call: TRBV7-3
j_call: TRBJ1-6
cdr3_length: 14
d_call: .
cdr3_aa: CASSFDDANSPLHF
cdr3_nt: TGTGCCAGCAGCTTTGACGATGCAAATTCACCCCTCCACTTT

v_call: TRBV6-6
j_call: TRBJ2-2
cdr3_length: 12
d_call: .
cdr3_aa: CASSYLTGELFF
cdr3_nt: TGTGCCAGCAGTTACCTCACCGGGGAGCTGTTTTTT

v_call: TRBV4-1
j_call: TRBJ1-1
cdr3_length: 13
d_call: .
cdr3_aa: CASSQLVNTEAFF
cdr3_nt: TGCGCCAGCAGCCAACTAGTGAACACTGAAGCTTTCTTT

v_call: TRBV6-5
j_call: TRBJ2-7
cdr3_length: 16
d_call: .
cdr3_aa: CASSSLDSPVPYEQYF
cdr3_nt: TGTGCCAGCAGTTCACTCGATTCCCCGGTACCCTACGAGCAGTACTTC

v_call: TRBV4-2
j_call: TRBJ2-7
cdr3_length: 14
d_call: .
cdr3_aa: CASSQDSQHYEQYF
cdr3_nt: TGTGCCAGCAGCCAGGACTCCCAACACTACGAGCAGTACTTC

v_call: TRBV19
j_call: TRBJ2-4
cdr3_length: 13
d_call: .
cdr3_aa: CATTGTVKNIQYF
cdr3_nt: TGTGCCACCACCGGGACGGTGAAAAACATTCAGTACTTC

v_call: TRBV11-2
j_call: TRBJ2-2
cdr3_length: 17
d_call: .
cdr3_aa: CASSLDPLRPNTGELFF
cdr3_nt: TGTGCCAGCAGCTTAGACCCCCTAAGGCCGAACACCGGGGAGCTGTTTTTT

v_call: TRBV28
j_call: TRBJ1-2
cdr3_length: 17
d_call: TRBD1
cdr3_aa: CASSSTRRDRINYGYTF
cdr3_nt: TGTGCCAGCAGTTCCACCCGCCGGGACAGAATTAACTATGGCTACACCTTC

v_call: TRBV11-2
j_call: TRBJ1-1
cdr3_length: 13
d_call: .
cdr3_aa: CASSLGGRTEAFF
cdr3_nt: TGTGCCAGCAGCTTAGGGGGTCGGACTGAAGCTTTCTTT

v_call: TRBV19
j_call: TRBJ1-1
cdr3_length: 14
d_call: TRBD1
cdr3_aa: CASSRGQMNTEAFF
cdr3_nt: TGTGCCAGTAGTAGGGGACAGATGAACACTGAAGCTTTCTTT

v_call: TRBV11-2
j_call: TRBJ1-6
cdr3_length: 12
d_call: .
cdr3_aa: CASSLENSPLHF
cdr3_nt: TGTGCCAGCAGCTTAGAAAACTCACCCCTCCACTTT

v_call: TRBV28
j_call: TRBJ2-2
cdr3_length: 13
d_call: .
cdr3_aa: CASSILNTGELFF
cdr3_nt: TGTGCCAGCAGCATACTGAACACCGGGGAGCTGTTTTTT